The next 15 T cell receptor beta chains were all read from a single sample in a study of breast tumors, draining lymph nodes, adjacent tissues. TCRdb reprocessed the multiplex PCR reads with MiXCR, giving one entry per CDR3 protein. The sample has some 85,000 distinct CDR3 sequences, around 29% seen once. The lymph nodes were axillary draining lymph nodes from breast cancer patients. Sequencing was carried out using axillary lymph node tissue. The receptors originated from a female donor with breast cancer. Some clones in this sample may be carry-over from other donors' samples.

The chain carries TRBV2 and TRBJ2-7; TRBD2 aligns across 10 bases. Unmatched junction bases numbered 7, after V lost 2 bases and J lost 3 bases. This CDR3 region has 16 residues. CDR1 and CDR2 from the germline V gene are SNHLY and FYNNEI. The CDR3 region has the DNA TGTGCCAGCAGTGAACTAGCGGCTAGCGGGAGCTACGAGCAGTACTTC. Protein: CASSELAASGSYEQYF. The full variable domain, in which reference TRBV2 and TRBJ2-7 provide the parts outside the CDR3, is EPEVTQTPSHQVTQMGQEVILRCVPISNHLYFYWYRQILGQKVEFLVSFYNNEISEKSEIFDDQFSVERPDGSNFTLKIRSTKLEDSAMYFCASSELAASGSYEQYFGPGTRLTVT.

This clonotype was seen repeatedly, ten times or more. A read error may produce the germline difference seen at one junction end. The CDR3 loop reads CSAIGVPPESYNEQLF. The CDR3 nucleotides are TGCAGTGCTATTGGGGTTCCCCCCGAATCCTACAATGAGCAGCTCTTC. The rearrangement joins TRBV20-1 to TRBJ2-1, with D unclear. Looked up from germline, CDR1 is DFQATT and CDR2 is SNEGSKA (reference sequence). The CDR3 spans 16 residues.

Comments on this clonotype: A much more abundant neighbour one base away suggests this may be a read error. The V gene is TRBV5-4, the J gene TRBJ1-4; D unclear. Germline CDR1 and CDR2: SGHNT and YYREEE (reference sequence). The CDR3 sequence is 13 residues long. The CDR3 is CASSLAGRRKLVF. CDR3 DNA sequence: TGTGCCAGCAGCTTGGCGGGCAGGAGAAAACTGGTTTTT.

This clonotype has a count of ten or more. The rearrangement uses TRBV9 and TRBJ2-1, with a weak D call TRBD2 (6 bases). CDR3 length: 13 residues. From germline, CDR1 is SGDLS and CDR2 YYNGEE. Trimming cost V 4 bases and J 3 bases, with 8 bases left between them. Here the CDR3 DNA reads TGTGCCAGCAGCCCGGGGGACTACAATGAGCAGTTCTTC. Translating gives CASSPGDYNEQFF.

This clonotype occurred many times. The chain carries TRBV13 and TRBJ2-7; 7 nucleotides agree with TRBD2. CDR3 size: 15 residues. CDR1 is PRHDT, CDR2 FYEKMQ, per germline (reference sequence). The V and J ends lost 5 bases and 3 bases, in that order; junction bases with no gene match: 10. The CDR3 nucleotides read TGTGCCAGCAGCCCTGGACTAGGAGGGCGCTACGAGCAGTACTTC. Encoded protein: CASSPGLGGRYEQYF.

The chain joins TRBV20-1 to TRBJ2-3, with D possibly matching TRBD1 (6 bases). V was clipped by 1 base and J by 5 bases, with 16 bases between them. The CDR3 is 15 amino acids. CDR1 is DFQATT, CDR2 SNEGSKA, per germline (reference sequence). CDR3 in amino acids: CSARGFLQGIDTQYF. The DNA of the CDR3 is TGCAGTGCTAGAGGGTTTCTACAGGGAATAGATACGCAGTATTTT.

The rearrangement links TRBV12-3 or TRBV12-4 to TRBJ1-6, with D possibly matching TRBD1 (6 bases). The V and J ends lost 5 bases and 8 bases respectively, with 13 bases between them. The CDR3 runs to 14 residues. The CDR3 coding sequence is TGTGCCAGCAGTCCGACAGGCGGTTATTCACCCCTCCACTTT. Amino acid sequence: CASSPTGGYSPLHF.

With regard to this clonotype: A read error is likely, as this CDR3 ends without the conserved phenylalanine or tryptophan. V and J are TRBV7-9 and TRBJ1-5; D is unclear. CDR3 length: 14 amino acids. Trimming left V 6 bases short and J 4 bases short, with 13 bases between. CDR1 and CDR2 (germline): SEHNR, FQNEAQ (reference sequence). In nucleotides, the CDR3 is TGTGCCAGCAGTCCTGGACGGTTAAATCAGCCCCAGCATCCT. It yields the protein CASSPGRLNQPQHP.

The chain couples TRBV10-2 to TRBJ2-7, with TRBD1 matching over 10 bases. The CDR3 has 15 amino acids. Germline CDR1 and CDR2: WSHSY and SAAADI. Trimming removed 0 bases from V and 3 bases from J; junction bases left unmatched: 2. The CDR3 DNA follows: TGCGCCAGCAGTGAGTCCAGGACAGGGGGCTACGAGCAGTACTTC. Its protein product is CASSESRTGGYEQYF.

This clonotype was recorded once. It may be a read error: a sequence one base away is much more abundant. V is TRBV15 and J is TRBJ1-1; D is ambiguous. This CDR3 spans 13 amino acids. V lost 1 base, J lost 3 bases, and 6 bases lay in between. Per the germline V gene, CDR1 is LNHNV and CDR2 is YYDKDF (reference sequence). The CDR3 spells CATSRVLDTEAFF. The CDR3 DNA reads TGTGCCACCAGCAGAGTCTTAGACACTGAAGCTTTCTTT.

This clonotype appeared many times. The chain carries TRBV15 and TRBJ2-6; D is unresolved. The CDR3 loop spans 16 amino acids. V lost 0 bases, J lost 0 bases, and 6 bases lay in between. The germline V gene encodes CDR1 LNHNV and CDR2 YYDKDF (reference sequence). The CDR3 sequence: CATSRDKSSGANVLTF. The DNA of the CDR3 is TGTGCCACCAGCAGAGATAAGAGCTCTGGGGCCAACGTCCTGACTTTC. Full variable domain (outside the CDR3, taken from reference TRBV15 and TRBJ2-6): DAMVIQNPRYQVTQFGKPVTLSCSQTLNHNVMYWYQQKSSQAPKLLFHYYDKDFNNEADTPDNFQSRRPNTSFCFLDIRSPGLGDTAMYLCATSRDKSSGANVLTFGAGSRLTVL.

The chain uses TRBV7-9 and TRBJ2-4, with TRBD2 matching 10 bases. The V gene end was trimmed by 5 bases and the J gene end by 0 bases; junction bases not matched to a gene: 4. This CDR3 is 16 amino acids long. The germline gives CDR1 SEHNR, CDR2 FQNEAQ (reference sequence). CDR3 bases: TGTGCCAGCAGCCCTCGACTAGCGGGAGCCAAAAACATTCAGTACTTC. Protein: CASSPRLAGAKNIQYF.

This clonotype was observed at least ten times. The rearrangement joins TRBV11-3 to TRBJ2-7; the D is unclear. V gave up 2 bases and J gave up 2 bases, with 7 bases separating them. This CDR3 has 13 amino acids. CDR1 and CDR2 (germline): SGHNT, YENEEA. The CDR3 sequence is CASSLNLPYEQYF. As DNA, the CDR3 is TGTGCCAGCAGCTTAAATTTGCCCTACGAGCAGTACTTC. The variable domain in full, completed from reference TRBV11-3 and TRBJ2-7, reads EAGVVQSPRYKIIEKKQPVAFWCNPISGHNTLYWYLQNLGQGPELLIRYENEEAVDDSQLPKDRFSAERLKGVDSTLKIQPAELGDSAVYLCASSLNLPYEQYFGPGTRLTVT.

Points on this clonotype: A much larger clone lies one base from this, so it may be a read error. The chain has TRBV6-5 and TRBJ1-6; D might be TRBD1 (6 bases). CDR3 size: 15 residues. Germline CDR1 is MNHEY and CDR2 is SVGAGI. Here the CDR3 reads CAGSLLPDRNPPLHF. The CDR3 region has the DNA TGTGCCGGCAGCCTTCTCCCTGACAGGAATCCACCCCTCCACTTT.

In this sample, this clonotype turned up a few times. The rearrangement uses TRBV12-5 and TRBJ1-1; 7 positions match TRBD1. V shed 6 bases, J shed 3 bases, and the junction held 7 bases outside the gene matches. CDR3 length: 14 amino acids. Germline values: CDR1 LGHNT, CDR2 FRNRAP. CDR3 sequence reads: CASGGDSLHTEAFF. The CDR3 DNA sequence: TGTGCTAGTGGGGGGGACAGCCTTCACACTGAAGCTTTCTTT.